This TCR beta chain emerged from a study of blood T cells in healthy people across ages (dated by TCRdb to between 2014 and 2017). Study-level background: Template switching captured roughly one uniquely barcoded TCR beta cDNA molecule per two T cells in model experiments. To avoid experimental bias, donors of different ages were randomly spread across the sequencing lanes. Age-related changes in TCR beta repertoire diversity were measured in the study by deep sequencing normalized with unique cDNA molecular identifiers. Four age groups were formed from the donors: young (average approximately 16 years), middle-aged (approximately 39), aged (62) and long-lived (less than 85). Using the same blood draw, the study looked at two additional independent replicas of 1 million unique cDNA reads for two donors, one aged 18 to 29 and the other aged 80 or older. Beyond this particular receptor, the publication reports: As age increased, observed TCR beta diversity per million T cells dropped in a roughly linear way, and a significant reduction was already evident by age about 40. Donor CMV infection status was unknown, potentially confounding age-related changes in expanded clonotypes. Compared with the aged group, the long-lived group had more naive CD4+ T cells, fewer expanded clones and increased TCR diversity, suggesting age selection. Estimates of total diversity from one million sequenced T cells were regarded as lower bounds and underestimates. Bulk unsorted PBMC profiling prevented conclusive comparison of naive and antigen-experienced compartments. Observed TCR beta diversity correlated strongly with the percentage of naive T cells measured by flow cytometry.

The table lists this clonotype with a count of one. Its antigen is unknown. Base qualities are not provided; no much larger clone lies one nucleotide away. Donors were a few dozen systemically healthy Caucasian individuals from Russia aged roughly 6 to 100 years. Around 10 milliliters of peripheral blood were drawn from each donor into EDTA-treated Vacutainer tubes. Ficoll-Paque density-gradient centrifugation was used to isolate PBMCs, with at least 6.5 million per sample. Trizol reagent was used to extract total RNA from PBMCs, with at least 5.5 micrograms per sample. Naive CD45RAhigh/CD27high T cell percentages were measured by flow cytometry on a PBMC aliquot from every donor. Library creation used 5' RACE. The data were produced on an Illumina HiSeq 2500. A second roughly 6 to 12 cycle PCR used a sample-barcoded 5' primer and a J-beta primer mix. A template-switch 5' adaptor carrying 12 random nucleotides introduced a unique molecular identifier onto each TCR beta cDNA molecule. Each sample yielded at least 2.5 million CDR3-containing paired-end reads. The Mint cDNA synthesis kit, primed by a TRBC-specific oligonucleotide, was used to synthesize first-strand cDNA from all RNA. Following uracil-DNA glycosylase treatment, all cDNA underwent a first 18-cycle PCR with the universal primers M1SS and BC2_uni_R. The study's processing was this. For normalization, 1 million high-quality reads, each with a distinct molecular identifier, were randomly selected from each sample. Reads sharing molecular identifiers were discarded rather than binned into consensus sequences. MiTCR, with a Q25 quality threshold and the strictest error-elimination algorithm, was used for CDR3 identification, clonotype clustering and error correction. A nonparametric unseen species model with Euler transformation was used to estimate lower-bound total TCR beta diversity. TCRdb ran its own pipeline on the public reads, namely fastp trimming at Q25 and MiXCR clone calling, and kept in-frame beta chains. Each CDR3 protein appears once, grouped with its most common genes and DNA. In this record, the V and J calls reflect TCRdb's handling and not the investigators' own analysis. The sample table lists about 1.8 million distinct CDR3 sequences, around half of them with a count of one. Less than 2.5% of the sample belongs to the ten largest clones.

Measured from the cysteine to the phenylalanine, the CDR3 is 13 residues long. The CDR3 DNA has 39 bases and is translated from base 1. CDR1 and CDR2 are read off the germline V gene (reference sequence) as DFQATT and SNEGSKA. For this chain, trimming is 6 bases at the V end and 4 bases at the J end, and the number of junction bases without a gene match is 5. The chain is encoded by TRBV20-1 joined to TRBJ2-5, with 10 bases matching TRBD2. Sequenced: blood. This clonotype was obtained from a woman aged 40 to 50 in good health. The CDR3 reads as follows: CSAFQRGGETQYF. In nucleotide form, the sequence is TGCAGTGCCTTTCAGCGGGGGGGAGAGACCCAGTACTTC.